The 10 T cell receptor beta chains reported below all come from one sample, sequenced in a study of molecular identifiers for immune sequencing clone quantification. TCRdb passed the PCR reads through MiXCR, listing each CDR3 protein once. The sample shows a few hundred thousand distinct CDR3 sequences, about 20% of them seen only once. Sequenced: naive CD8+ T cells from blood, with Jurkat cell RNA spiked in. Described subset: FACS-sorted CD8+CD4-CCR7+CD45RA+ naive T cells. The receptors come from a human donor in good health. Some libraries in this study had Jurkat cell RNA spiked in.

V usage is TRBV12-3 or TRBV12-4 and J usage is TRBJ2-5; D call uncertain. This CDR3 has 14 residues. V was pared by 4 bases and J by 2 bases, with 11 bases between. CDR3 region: CASSSAWLQETQYF. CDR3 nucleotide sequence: TGTGCCAGCAGTTCCGCTTGGCTTCAAGAGACCCAGTACTTC.

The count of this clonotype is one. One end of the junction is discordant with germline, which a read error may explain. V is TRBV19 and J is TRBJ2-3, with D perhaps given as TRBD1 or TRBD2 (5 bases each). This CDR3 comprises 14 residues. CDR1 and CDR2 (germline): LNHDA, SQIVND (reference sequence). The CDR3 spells CANSILGDTDTQYF. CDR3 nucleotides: TGTGCCAATAGTATTCTGGGGGATACAGATACGCAGTATTTT.

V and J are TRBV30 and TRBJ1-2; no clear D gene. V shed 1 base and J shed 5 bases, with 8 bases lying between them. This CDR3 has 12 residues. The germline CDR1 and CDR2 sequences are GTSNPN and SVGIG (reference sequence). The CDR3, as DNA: TGTGCCTGGAGTGACGGATCTTATGGCTACACCTTC. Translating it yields CAWSDGSYGYTF.

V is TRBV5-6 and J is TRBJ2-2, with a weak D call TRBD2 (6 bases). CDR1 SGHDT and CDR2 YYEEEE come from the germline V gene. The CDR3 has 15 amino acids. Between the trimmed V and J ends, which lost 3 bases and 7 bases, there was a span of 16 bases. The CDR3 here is CASSSGLARSGELFF. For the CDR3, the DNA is TGTGCCAGCAGCTCGGGGCTAGCGAGGAGCGGGGAGCTGTTTTTT.

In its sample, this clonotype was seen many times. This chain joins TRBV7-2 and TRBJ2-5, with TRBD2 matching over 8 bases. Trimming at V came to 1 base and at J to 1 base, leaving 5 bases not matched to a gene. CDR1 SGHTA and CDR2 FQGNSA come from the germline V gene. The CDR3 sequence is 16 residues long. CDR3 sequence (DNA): TGTGCCAGCAGCTTAGAGTTAGCGGGGTTCCAAGAGACCCAGTACTTC. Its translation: CASSLELAGFQETQYF.

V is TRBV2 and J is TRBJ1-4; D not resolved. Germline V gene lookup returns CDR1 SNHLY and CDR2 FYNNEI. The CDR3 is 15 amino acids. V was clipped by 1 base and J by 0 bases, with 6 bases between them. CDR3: CASSEDKSTNEKLFF. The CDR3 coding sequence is TGTGCCAGCAGTGAAGACAAGTCAACTAATGAAAAACTGTTTTTT.

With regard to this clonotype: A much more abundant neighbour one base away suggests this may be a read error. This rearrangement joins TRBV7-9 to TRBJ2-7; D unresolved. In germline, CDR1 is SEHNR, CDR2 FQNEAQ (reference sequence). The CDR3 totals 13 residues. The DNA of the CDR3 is TGTGCCAGCAGCGTAGCAGTAATTCGCGAGCAGTACTTC. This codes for CASSVAVIREQYF.

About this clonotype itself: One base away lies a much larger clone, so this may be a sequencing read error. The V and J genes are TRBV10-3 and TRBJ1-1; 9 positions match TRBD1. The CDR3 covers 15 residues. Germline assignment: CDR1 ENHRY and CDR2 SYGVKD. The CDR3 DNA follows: TGTGCCGTCAGTGATTTGGGACAGGGAAACACTGAAGCTTTCTTT. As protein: CAVSDLGQGNTEAFF.

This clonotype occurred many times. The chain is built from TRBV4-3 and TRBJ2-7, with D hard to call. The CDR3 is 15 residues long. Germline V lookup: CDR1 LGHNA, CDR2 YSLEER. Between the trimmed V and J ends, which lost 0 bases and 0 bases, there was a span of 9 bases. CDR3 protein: CASSQDYSNSYEQYF. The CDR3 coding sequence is TGCGCCAGCAGCCAAGACTACAGTAACTCCTACGAGCAGTACTTC.

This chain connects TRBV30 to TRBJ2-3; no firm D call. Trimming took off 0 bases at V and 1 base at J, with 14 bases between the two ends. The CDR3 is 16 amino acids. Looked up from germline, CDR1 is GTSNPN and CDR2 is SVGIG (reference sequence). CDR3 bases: TGTGCCTGGAGTGTAGGAGCGCAGGTGGGCACAGATACGCAGTATTTT. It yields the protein CAWSVGAQVGTDTQYF.